This T cell receptor (beta chain) was sequenced in a study of identical twins. Study conclusions and caveats: Models predicted too little out-of-frame TCR alpha sharing in monozygotic twins.

TCRdb re-called the 5' RACE reads through MiXCR, storing one row per CDR3 protein. This sample carries approximately 630,000 distinct CDR3 sequences, under 8.5% of them seen once, and the ten largest clones take 1.6%. Germline V CDR1 and CDR2: MNHNS, SASEGT. This CDR3 has 14 amino acids. V was shortened by 10 bases and J by 1 base, with 16 bases between the two germline ends. A remark on this clonotype: Its specificity is unknown.

Another study also made use of these data, one on yellow fever vaccine responses in identical twins.

The chain employs TRBV6-1 and TRBJ1-1, with D possibly TRBD1 on 5 matching bases. The TCR sequence derives from a woman aged 18-29 years in good health. What was sequenced was PBMCs. CDR3 nucleotides: TGTGCCACCCGAACGGGACGCAGGAACACTGAAGCTTTCTTT. Protein sequence: CATRTGRRNTEAFF.